The 10 T cell receptor beta chains reported below all come from one sample, sequenced in a study of T cells in Graves' hyperthyroidism and ophthalmopathy. Regions amplified from RNA transcripts were the TCR beta CDR3 regions. First-round RT-PCR targeting the TCR CDR3 was performed with the HTBI primer set. TCRdb itself ran the multiplex PCR reads through MiXCR, one entry per CDR3 protein. Among about 290,000 distinct CDR3 sequences listed, about 15% were seen once. Sequencing was done on a sample of blood. Source of these receptors: a woman aged 55-70 years with Graves' ophthalmopathy.

This clonotype was seen a few times. The genes are TRBV6-5 and TRBJ1-2, with D perhaps TRBD1 (5 bases). The V gene's germline CDR1 is MNHEY and CDR2 SVGAGI. The CDR3 sequence is 18 residues long. The V and J ends lost 0 bases and 5 bases respectively, with 22 bases between them. CDR3 nucleotide sequence: TGTGCCAGCAGTTACTCCTTCTTGGACACACCCTCACCTTATGGCTACACCTTC. Its protein is CASSYSFLDTPSPYGYTF.

This clonotype was found a few times. The rearrangement joins TRBV20-1 to TRBJ1-4, with 8 bases matching TRBD1. The CDR3 sequence is 17 residues long. Germline V gene lookup returns CDR1 DFQATT and CDR2 SNEGSKA (reference sequence). With 2 bases clipped from V and 1 base from J, the junction kept 9 bases outside the gene matches. In DNA form, the CDR3 reads TGCAGTGCTAGACCGGGCCAGGGGGCGCGAACTAATGAAAAACTGTTTTTT. This encodes CSARPGQGARTNEKLFF.

Ten or more counts support this clonotype. The gene calls are TRBV28 and TRBJ2-1; D not resolved. The CDR3 is 11 residues long. V lost 2 bases and J 12 bases, leaving 8 bases between the germline ends. Germline values: CDR1 MDHEN, CDR2 SYDVKM. Written as DNA, the CDR3 is TGTGCCAGCAGTTTAAGATGGGGGCAGTTCTTC. Translation gives CASSLRWGQFF.

This clonotype was recorded at least ten times. This chain's CDR3 is CASSLQSATEAFF. CDR3 coding DNA: TGTGCCAGCAGCTTGCAATCGGCCACTGAAGCTTTCTTT. This chain connects TRBV5-4 to TRBJ1-1, with D hard to call. CDR3 length: 13 amino acids. Germline V lookup: CDR1 SGHNT, CDR2 YYREEE (reference sequence). V gave up 1 base and J gave up 4 bases, with 8 bases separating them.

The CDR3 DNA sequence: TGTGCCAGCAGTTACGCAGCAATTAGCAATCAGCCCCAGCATTTT. This translates into CASSYAAISNQPQHF. The chain joins TRBV6-2 or TRBV6-3 to TRBJ1-5; no clear D gene. CDR1 MNHEY and CDR2 SVGEGT come from the germline V gene. V gave up 2 bases and J gave up 0 bases, with 8 bases separating them. The CDR3 extends over 15 amino acids.

This clonotype was observed many times. This chain joins TRBV2 and TRBJ2-5; D is ambiguous. The CDR3 consists of 11 residues. From germline, CDR1 is SNHLY and CDR2 FYNNEI. Trimming pared 6 bases from V and 3 bases from J, leaving 5 bases between. Written as DNA, the CDR3 is TGTGCCAGCAGACCTGAAGAGACCCAGTACTTC. It specifies CASRPEETQYF.

This chain links TRBV6-4 with TRBJ1-6; D unclear. Germline CDR1 MRHNA, CDR2 SNTAGT. This CDR3 contains 18 residues. V was cut by 2 bases and J by 5 bases, with 19 bases left in between. The CDR3 bases are TGTGCCAGCAGTGACGCCGAAACCACCGGGTACCATAATTCACCCCTCCACTTT. Amino acids: CASSDAETTGYHNSPLHF.

This clonotype was detected ten times or more. The chain links TRBV12-3 or TRBV12-4 to TRBJ2-3; D possibly uses TRBD1 or TRBD2 (6 bases each). V lost 3 bases to trimming and J lost 11 bases, with 21 bases between them. The CDR3 is made up of 15 amino acids. CDR3 protein: CASSLGGHRVLRQYF. CDR3 DNA: TGTGCCAGCAGTTTGGGGGGACACCGAGTTTTGAGGCAGTATTTT.

This clonotype turned up a few times. The chain's CDR3 is CATSDFRDYGYTF. The CDR3 DNA reads TGTGCCACCAGTGATTTTCGGGACTATGGCTACACCTTC. The chain employs TRBV24-1 and TRBJ1-2, with no clear D. The CDR3 consists of 13 residues. Trimming left V 1 base short and J 3 bases short, with 5 bases between. Per germline, CDR1 KGHDR and CDR2 SFDVKD.

This clonotype was seen ten or more times. The chain is built from TRBV12-3 or TRBV12-4 and TRBJ2-3; D call uncertain. This CDR3 has 16 amino acids. The V and J ends lost 7 bases and 0 bases respectively, with 17 bases between them. The CDR3 loop is CASTTVGPASTDTQYF. The CDR3, as DNA: TGTGCCAGCACTACTGTAGGGCCCGCAAGCACAGATACGCAGTATTTT.